This TCR beta chain derives from a study of blood T cell repertoires in COVID-19. Whole-study context: Sample material is recorded as cDNA or gDNA derived from T cells, B-cell-depleted T cells, or PBMCs.

In the original processing: Using reference gene primer amplification, nucleated cell counts were estimated. Profiling relied on immunoSEQ multiplex PCR, and the TCRdb table lists in-frame clones only, not all of them. V and J calls and clone size are given by that table; D and trimming were obtained from the DNA. The data contain more than 60,000 clones, approximately 74% of them singletons. CDR1 and CDR2 (germline): SNHLY, FYNNEI. This CDR3 comprises 15 residues. V was shortened by 1 base and J by 2 bases, with 6 bases between the two germline ends. This clonotype originated in a human donor with acute or convalescent COVID-19. The donor label of this sample is uncertain. The source material was peripheral blood. The rearrangement uses TRBV2 and TRBJ1-6; D is possibly TRBD1 (5 bases). This CDR3 reads CASSEGGAYNSPLHF. As DNA, the CDR3 is TGTGCCAGCAGTGAAGGGGGGGCCTATAATTCACCCCTCCACTTT. The complete variable domain, with remaining parts taken from reference TRBV2 and TRBJ1-6, reads EPEVTQTPSHQVTQMGQEVILRCVPISNHLYFYWYRQILGQKVEFLVSFYNNEISEKSEIFDDQFSVERPDGSNFTLKIRSTKLEDSAMYFCASSEGGAYNSPLHFGNGTRLTVT.